A single sample gave rise to the 21 T cell receptor beta chains below, sequenced in a study of human T cells and chemical hapten exposure. Total RNA was isolated from whole blood that had not been fractionated. TCRdb re-analysed the 5' RACE reads in MiXCR, keeping a single row per CDR3 protein. The sample contains about 140,000 distinct CDR3 sequences, approximately 4% of which appear only once. Source of these receptors: a female donor in good health.

This clonotype was seen repeatedly, ten times or more. This sequence joins TRBV21-1 and TRBJ1-6; the DNA was not used to check the table's D call, TRBD1. TRBV21-1 is marked as a pseudogene. The length of the CDR3 is 17 residues. The CDR3 coding sequence is TGTGCCAGCAGCAAAAGGAGGACAGCCCACGGGAATTCACCCCTCCACTTT. Its protein product is CASSKRRTAHGNSPLHF.

The table lists this clonotype with many counts. The gene calls are TRBV7-9 and TRBJ1-1, with a weak D call TRBD1 (5 bases). Germline V gene lookup returns CDR1 SEHNR and CDR2 FQNEAQ (reference sequence). The CDR3 is 15 amino acids. The ends were cut back, 6 bases at V and 3 bases at J, with 17 bases in the middle. Written as DNA, the CDR3 is TGTGCCAGCAGACCGGATACGGGGCAGTACACTGAAGCTTTCTTT. This encodes CASRPDTGQYTEAFF. Filled out from reference TRBV7-9 and TRBJ1-1, the complete variable domain reads DTGVSQNPRHKITKRGQNVTFRCDPISEHNRLYWYRQTLGQGPEFLTYFQNEAQLEKSRLLSDRFSAERPKGSFSTLEIQRTEQGDSAMYLCASRPDTGQYTEAFFGQGTRLTVV.

The chain is built from TRBV12-3 or TRBV12-4 and TRBJ1-1, with unresolved D. This CDR3 has 14 residues. The V and J ends lost 6 bases and 6 bases respectively, with 17 bases between them. The CDR3 DNA follows: TGTGCCAGCAGCCGTAGGGTAATAAGGGCTGAAGCTTTCTTT. The encoded protein is CASSRRVIRAEAFF.

This clonotype occurred a few times. J is TRBJ2-3 and V is TRBV5-1; D remains unclear. Germline values: CDR1 SGHRS, CDR2 YFSETQ. There are 15 residues in the CDR3. Trimming removed 2 bases from V and 4 bases from J, with 14 bases in between. The CDR3 region has the DNA TGCGCCAGCAGCTTCGTCGCCCCCGCCCCAGATACGCAGTATTTT. This encodes CASSFVAPAPDTQYF.

In this sample, this clonotype turned up many times. The rearrangement joins TRBV5-1 to TRBJ2-5; possible D gene TRBD1, 6 bases. CDR3 length: 14 residues. V lost 3 bases to trimming and J lost 2 bases, with 11 bases between them. Per germline, CDR1 SGHRS and CDR2 YFSETQ. This chain's CDR3 is CASSSGRGQETQYF. The CDR3 DNA follows: TGCGCCAGCAGCTCGGGCAGGGGTCAAGAGACCCAGTACTTC.

This clonotype appeared many times. The chain carries TRBV14 and TRBJ2-2; D is possibly TRBD1 (6 bases). The V gene's germline CDR1 is SGHDN and CDR2 FVKESK. With 0 bases removed from V and 5 bases from J, the gap between germline ends came to 7 bases. This CDR3 spans 14 amino acids. CDR3: CASSQEQGTGELFF. The CDR3 DNA reads TGTGCCAGCAGCCAAGAACAGGGAACCGGGGAGCTGTTTTTT.

Many counts were recorded for this clonotype. The chain couples TRBV6-2 or TRBV6-3 to TRBJ1-2; D gene unclear. From germline, CDR1 is MNHEY and CDR2 SVGEGT. This CDR3 contains 14 residues. Trimming took 5 bases from V and 3 from J, leaving 13 bases between them. The CDR3, as DNA: TGTGCCAGCAGTCAAAGGACCTTTTACTATGGCTACACCTTC. Protein product: CASSQRTFYYGYTF.

This clonotype was seen ten or more times. V is TRBV4-3 and J is TRBJ1-1; 8 nucleotides agree with TRBD1. Germline V CDR1 and CDR2: LGHNA, YSLEER. V dropped 1 base and J dropped 9; count of bases not matched to a gene: 16. The CDR3 extends over 17 amino acids. The CDR3 DNA is TGCGCCAGCAGCCAAGTAACCAAGGGACAGGAGCCTTGGAAAGCTTTCTTT. Its protein product is CASSQVTKGQEPWKAFF.

This clonotype was observed at least ten times. V and J are TRBV6-1 and TRBJ1-6; 8 bases agree with TRBD1. CDR1 is MNHNS, CDR2 SASEGT, per germline. The ends lost 6 bases at V and 10 bases at J; junction bases unmatched: 14. CDR3 length: 16 residues. This chain's CDR3 is CASSLGQARPNSPLHF. The CDR3 DNA follows: TGTGCCAGCAGCTTGGGACAGGCCCGCCCCAACTCACCCCTCCACTTT.

This clonotype was counted ten times or more. The chain uses TRBV6-5 and TRBJ2-1; 9 nucleotides agree with TRBD1. Germline CDR1 is MNHEY and CDR2 is SVGAGI. V shed 4 bases, J shed 11 bases, and the junction held 15 bases outside the gene matches. The length of the CDR3 is 16 residues. The CDR3 here is CASSFSPGQGGGQQFF. Written as DNA, the CDR3 is TGTGCCAGCAGTTTCTCCCCGGGACAGGGTGGGGGGCAGCAGTTCTTC.

This clonotype showed up many times. The chain couples TRBV28 to TRBJ1-5, with D perhaps matching TRBD1 (5 bases). This CDR3 comprises 12 residues. Germline-derived CDR1 and CDR2 are MDHEN and SYDVKM. With 9 bases removed from V and 7 bases from J, the gap between germline ends came to 13 bases. The CDR3 protein is CASGGGGQPQHF. CDR3 nucleotide sequence: TGTGCCAGTGGGGGGGGAGGCCAGCCCCAGCATTTT.

This clonotype was seen at least ten times. The chain has TRBV7-9 and TRBJ2-4, with TRBD1 matching over 8 bases. The germline gives CDR1 SEHNR, CDR2 FQNEAQ (reference sequence). This CDR3 contains 18 residues. The V and J ends lost 6 bases and 0 bases, in that order; junction bases with no gene match: 13. As DNA, the CDR3 is TGTGCCAGCAGTACCTCAGGGGGCGCTGGGGTAGCCAAAAACATTCAGTACTTC. Translating gives CASSTSGGAGVAKNIQYF.

This clonotype was counted ten times or more. The V call is TRBV20-1, the J call TRBJ2-5, with a possible D match to TRBD1 (6 bases). The CDR3 sequence is 12 residues long. V was trimmed by 7 bases and J by 5 bases, leaving 14 bases between them. The germline gives CDR1 DFQATT, CDR2 SNEGSKA (reference sequence). CDR3 protein: CSGMQGPETQYF. The CDR3 DNA follows: TGCAGTGGTATGCAGGGGCCGGAGACCCAGTACTTC.

This chain's CDR3 is CSVDSGYEQYF. The CDR3 DNA follows: TGCAGCGTTGATTCCGGCTACGAGCAGTACTTC. The V gene is TRBV29-1, the J gene TRBJ2-7; D is unresolved. Looked up from germline, CDR1 is SQVTM and CDR2 is ANQGSEA. V was shortened by 3 bases and J by 3 bases, with 6 bases between the two germline ends. CDR3 size: 11 residues.

In its sample, this clonotype was seen a few times. A read error may explain this, as a much larger clone is one base away. The rearrangement links TRBV7-2 to TRBJ2-3; tentatively, D is TRBD1 or TRBD2 (5 bases each). The CDR3 sequence is 15 residues long. The V end was cut by 5 bases, the J end by 1 base, with 13 bases between. Germline loops: CDR1 SGHTA, CDR2 FQGNSA. CDR3 loop: CASSQGASRTDTQYF. The DNA for the CDR3 is TGTGCCAGCAGCCAAGGGGCTAGCCGCACAGATACGCAGTATTTT.

V is TRBV10-2 and J is TRBJ1-4; perhaps TRBD1 as D (6 bases). The CDR3 has 14 amino acids. V lost 6 bases and J 4 bases, leaving 12 bases between the germline ends. Germline assignment: CDR1 WSHSY and CDR2 SAAADI. The CDR3 sequence is CASRDSWRNEKLFF. DNA of the CDR3: TGCGCCAGCAGGGACAGCTGGCGTAATGAAAAACTGTTTTTT.

This clonotype has a count of ten or more. The chain employs TRBV12-3 or TRBV12-4 and TRBJ2-1; D is ambiguous. The CDR3 totals 15 residues. V lost 1 base, J lost 7 bases, and 14 bases lay in between. The CDR3 protein is CASSLDGENGNEQFF. CDR3 DNA sequence: TGTGCCAGCAGTTTAGATGGGGAAAACGGTAATGAGCAGTTCTTC.

This clonotype was counted many times. V usage is TRBV9 and J usage is TRBJ1-1; 10 nucleotides match TRBD1. CDR1 and CDR2 from the germline V gene are SGDLS and YYNGEE. The V and J ends lost 0 bases and 3 bases, in that order; junction bases with no gene match: 2. The CDR3 loop spans 15 amino acids. Written as DNA, the CDR3 is TGTGCCAGCAGCGTAGTTGACAGGGGGCACACTGAAGCTTTCTTT. Translation gives CASSVVDRGHTEAFF. The whole variable domain, filled in from reference TRBV9 and TRBJ1-1, reads DSGVTQTPKHLITATGQRVTLRCSPRSGDLSVYWYQQSLDQGLQFLIQYYNGEERAKGNILERFSAQQFPDLHSELNLSSLELGDSALYFCASSVVDRGHTEAFFGQGTRLTVV.

This clonotype occurred many times. This chain joins TRBV7-9 and TRBJ2-5; perhaps TRBD2 as D (5 bases). Deletions cut 5 bases from V and 0 bases from J, with 25 bases between. Germline V gene data show CDR1 as SEHNR and CDR2 as FQNEAQ (reference sequence). CDR3 length: 19 residues. The CDR3 sequence: CASSPVSWRSRMYQETQYF. CDR3 nucleotide sequence: TGTGCCAGCAGCCCCGTTTCATGGAGGTCCCGAATGTACCAAGAGACCCAGTACTTC.

The gene calls are TRBV6-2 or TRBV6-3 and TRBJ2-5; D is undetermined. This CDR3 has 13 amino acids. Trimming took 4 bases from V and 2 from J, leaving 8 bases between them. Per the germline V gene, CDR1 is MNHEY and CDR2 is SVGEGT. DNA of the CDR3: TGTGCCAGCAGTTCACCAGCACAAGAGACCCAGTACTTC. Amino acids: CASSSPAQETQYF.

This clonotype was observed a few times. The V gene is TRBV19, the J gene TRBJ2-5; 9 bases are a match to TRBD1. Germline CDR1 reads LNHDA; CDR2 reads SQIVND (reference sequence). V shed 4 bases, J shed 5 bases, and the junction held 8 bases outside the gene matches. The CDR3 sequence is 15 residues long. For the CDR3, the DNA is TGTGCCAGTAGTAGCCTGACAGGGGGTCGGGAGACCCAGTACTTC. It codes for CASSSLTGGRETQYF.